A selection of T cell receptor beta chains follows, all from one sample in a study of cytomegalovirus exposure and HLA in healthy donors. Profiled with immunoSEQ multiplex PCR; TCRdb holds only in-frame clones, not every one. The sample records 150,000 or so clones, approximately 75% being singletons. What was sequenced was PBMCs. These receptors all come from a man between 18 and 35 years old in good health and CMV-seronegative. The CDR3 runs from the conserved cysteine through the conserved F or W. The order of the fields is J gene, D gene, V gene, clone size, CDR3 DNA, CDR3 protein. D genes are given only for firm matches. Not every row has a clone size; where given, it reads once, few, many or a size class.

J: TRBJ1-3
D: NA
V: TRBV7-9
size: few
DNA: TGTGCCAGCAGCCTAGCTGGGCGCACCATATATTTT
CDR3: CASSLAGRTIYF

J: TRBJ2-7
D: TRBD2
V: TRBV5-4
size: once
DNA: TGTGCCAGCAGCTTGGAGACTAGCAGCGATCAGGTGCAGTACTTC
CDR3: CASSLETSSDQVQYF

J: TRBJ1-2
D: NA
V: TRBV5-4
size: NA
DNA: TGTGCCAGCAGCTTGGCCCTCTCAGGTTATGGCTACACCTTC
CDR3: CASSLALSGYGYTF

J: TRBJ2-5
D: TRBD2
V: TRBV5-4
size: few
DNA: TGTGCCAGCAGCTTTAGGCTAGCGGGGAGGGAGACCCAGTACTTC
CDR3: CASSFRLAGRETQYF

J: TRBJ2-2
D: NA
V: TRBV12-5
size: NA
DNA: TGTGCTAGTGGCTCGGGTTCTAACACCGGGGAGCTGTTTTTT
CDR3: CASGSGSNTGELFF

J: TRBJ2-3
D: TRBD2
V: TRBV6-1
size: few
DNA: TGTGCCAGCAGACTAGCGGGGAGCTCAGATACGCAGTATTTT
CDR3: CASRLAGSSDTQYF

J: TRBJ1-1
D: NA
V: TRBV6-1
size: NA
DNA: TGTGCCAGCAGTTCCCTAACGGGGACTGAAGCTTTCTTT
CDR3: CASSSLTGTEAFF

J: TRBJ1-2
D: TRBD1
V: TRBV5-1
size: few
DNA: TGCGCCAGCAGCTCGGATTCACAGGGGCACTATGGCTACACCTTC
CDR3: CASSSDSQGHYGYTF

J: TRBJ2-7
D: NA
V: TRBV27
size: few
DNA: TGTGCCAGCAGTTTGCCGGGTTACGAGCAGTACTTC
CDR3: CASSLPGYEQYF

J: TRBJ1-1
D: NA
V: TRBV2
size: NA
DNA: TGTGCCAGCAGTGACTTTACCGGGGTGGGGACTGAAGCTTTCTTT
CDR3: CASSDFTGVGTEAFF

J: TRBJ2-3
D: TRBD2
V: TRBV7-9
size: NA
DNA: TGTGCCAGCAGCTTAACCCCCGGGCGGGGGGGTCCCAATACGCAGTATTTT
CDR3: CASSLTPGRGGPNTQYF

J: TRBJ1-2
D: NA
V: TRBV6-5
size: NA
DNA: TGTGCCAGTTCCCCGGGACTCGGTACCTATGGCTACACCTTC
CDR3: CASSPGLGTYGYTF

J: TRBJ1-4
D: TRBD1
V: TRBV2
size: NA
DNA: TGTGCCAGCAGAAGGCAGGGGGTTGAAAAACTGTTTTTT
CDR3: CASRRQGVEKLFF

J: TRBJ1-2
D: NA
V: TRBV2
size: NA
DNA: TGTGCCAGCAGTGATCTCGGGCAGGGCTATGGCTACACCTTC
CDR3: CASSDLGQGYGYTF

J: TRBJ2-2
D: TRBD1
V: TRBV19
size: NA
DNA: TGTGCCAGTAGTATAGAAGGGTGGGACAGATATTACACCGGGGAGCTGTTTTTT
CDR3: CASSIEGWDRYYTGELFF

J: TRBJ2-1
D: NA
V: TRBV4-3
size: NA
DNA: TGCGCCAGCAGCCAATACAGGGACAATGAGCAGTTCTTC
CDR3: CASSQYRDNEQFF

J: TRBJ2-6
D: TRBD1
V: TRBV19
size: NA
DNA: TGTGCCAGTAGTCTCTCACAGGGGCCCTCTGGGGCCAACGGCCTGACTTTC
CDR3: CASSLSQGPSGANGLTF

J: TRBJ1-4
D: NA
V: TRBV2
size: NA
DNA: TGTGCCAGCGGCGAGACAGGACGAGGCGAAAAACTGTTTTTT
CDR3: CASGETGRGEKLFF

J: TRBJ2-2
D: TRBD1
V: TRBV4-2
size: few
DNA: TGTGCCAGCAGCCAAGAGAGGACAGGGTGGGCCGGGGAGCTGTTTTTT
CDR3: CASSQERTGWAGELFF

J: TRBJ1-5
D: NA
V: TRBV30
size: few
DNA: TGTGCCTGGAGTGGGACAGTCGATCAGCCCCAGCATTTT
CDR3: CAWSGTVDQPQHF

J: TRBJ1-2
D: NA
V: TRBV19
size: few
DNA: TGTGCCAGTACCCGGTCCGGGGTAGGAAACTATGGCTACACCTTC
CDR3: CASTRSGVGNYGYTF

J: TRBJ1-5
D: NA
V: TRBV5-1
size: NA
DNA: TGCGCCAGCAGCTTGGACAGTAGCAATCAGCCCCAGCATTTT
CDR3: CASSLDSSNQPQHF

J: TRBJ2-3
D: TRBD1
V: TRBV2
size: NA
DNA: TGTGCCAGCAGTGGGACAGGGGGTTGGGGCACAGATACGCAGTATTTT
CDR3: CASSGTGGWGTDTQYF

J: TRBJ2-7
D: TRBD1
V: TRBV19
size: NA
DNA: TGTGCCAGTAGTGCGTCGAGACAGGGAGTGGTTGTGCAGTACTTC
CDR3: CASSASRQGVVVQYF

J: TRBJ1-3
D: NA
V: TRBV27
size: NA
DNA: TGTGCCAGCTCCCGGGGAGTTAATGGAAACACCATATATTTT
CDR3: CASSRGVNGNTIYF

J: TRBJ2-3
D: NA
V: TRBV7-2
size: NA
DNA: TGTGCCAGCAGCTTAGACTTCACAGATACGCAGTATTTT
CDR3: CASSLDFTDTQYF

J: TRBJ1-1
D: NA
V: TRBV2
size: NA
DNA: TGTGCCAGCCGGAACACTGAAGCTTTCTTT
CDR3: CASRNTEAFF

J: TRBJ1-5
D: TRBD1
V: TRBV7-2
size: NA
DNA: TGTGCCAGCAGCTTAGGAGGGACAGACCTCAATCAGCCCCAGCATTTT
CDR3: CASSLGGTDLNQPQHF

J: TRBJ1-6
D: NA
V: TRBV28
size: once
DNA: TGTGCCAGCAGCGCACAGAAGCCGGACTATAATTCACCCCTCCACTTT
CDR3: CASSAQKPDYNSPLHF